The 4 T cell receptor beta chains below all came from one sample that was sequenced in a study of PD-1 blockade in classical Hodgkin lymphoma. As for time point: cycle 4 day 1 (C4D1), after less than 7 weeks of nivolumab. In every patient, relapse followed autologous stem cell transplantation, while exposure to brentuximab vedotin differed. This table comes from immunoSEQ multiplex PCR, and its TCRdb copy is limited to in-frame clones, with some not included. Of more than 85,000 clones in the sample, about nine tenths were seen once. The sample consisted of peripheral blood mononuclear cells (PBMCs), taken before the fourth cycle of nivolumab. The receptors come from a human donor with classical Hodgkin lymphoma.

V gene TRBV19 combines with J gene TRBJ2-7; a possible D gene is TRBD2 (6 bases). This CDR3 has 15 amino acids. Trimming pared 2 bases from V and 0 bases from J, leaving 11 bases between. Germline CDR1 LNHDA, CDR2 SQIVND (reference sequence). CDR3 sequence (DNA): TGTGCCAGTAGTATAAATTACGGGAGCTCCTACGAGCAGTACTTC. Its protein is CASSINYGSSYEQYF. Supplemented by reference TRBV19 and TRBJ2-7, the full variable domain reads DGGITQSPKYLFRKEGQNVTLSCEQNLNHDAMYWYRQDPGQGLRLIYYSQIVNDFQKGDIAEGYSVSREKKESFPLTVTSAQKNPTAFYLCASSINYGSSYEQYFGPGTRLTVT.

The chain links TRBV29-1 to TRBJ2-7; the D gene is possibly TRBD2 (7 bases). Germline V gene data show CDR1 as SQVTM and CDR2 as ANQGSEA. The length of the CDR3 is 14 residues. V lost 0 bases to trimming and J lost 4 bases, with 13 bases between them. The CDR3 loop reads CSVEERGLGYEQYF. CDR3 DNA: TGCAGCGTTGAAGAGCGGGGGCTGGGGTACGAGCAGTACTTC.

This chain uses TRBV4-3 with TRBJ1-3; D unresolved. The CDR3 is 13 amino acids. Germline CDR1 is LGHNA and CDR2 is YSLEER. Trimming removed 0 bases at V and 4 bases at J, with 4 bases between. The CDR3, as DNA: TGCGCCAGCAGCCAAGAAGAGGGAAACACCATATATTTT. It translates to CASSQEEGNTIYF.

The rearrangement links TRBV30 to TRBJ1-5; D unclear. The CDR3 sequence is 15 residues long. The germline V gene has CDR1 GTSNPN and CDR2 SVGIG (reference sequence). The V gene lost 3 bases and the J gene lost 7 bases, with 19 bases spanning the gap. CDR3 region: CAWSPGDGVDQPQHF. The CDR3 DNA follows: TGTGCCTGGAGCCCGGGCGACGGGGTCGACCAGCCCCAGCATTTT. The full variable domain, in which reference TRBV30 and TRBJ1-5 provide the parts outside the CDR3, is SQTIHQWPATLVQPVGSPLSLECTVEGTSNPNLYWYRQAAGRGLQLLFYSVGIGQISSEVPQNLSASRPQDRQFILSSKKLLLSDSGFYLCAWSPGDGVDQPQHFGDGTRLSIL.